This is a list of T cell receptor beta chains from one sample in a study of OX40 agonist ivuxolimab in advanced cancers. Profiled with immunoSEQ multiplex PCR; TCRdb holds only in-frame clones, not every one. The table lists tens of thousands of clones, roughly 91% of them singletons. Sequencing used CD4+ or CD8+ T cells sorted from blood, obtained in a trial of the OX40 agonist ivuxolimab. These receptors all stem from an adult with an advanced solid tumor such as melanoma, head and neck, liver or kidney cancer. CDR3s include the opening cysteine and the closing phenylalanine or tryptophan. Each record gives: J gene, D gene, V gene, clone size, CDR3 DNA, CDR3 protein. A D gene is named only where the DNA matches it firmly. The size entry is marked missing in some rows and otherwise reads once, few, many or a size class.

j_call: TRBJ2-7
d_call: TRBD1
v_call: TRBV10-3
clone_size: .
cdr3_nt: TGTGCCATCAGTGGGTTGCGGACAGGGTCCCCTGTACCATACGAGCAGTACTTC
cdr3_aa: CAISGLRTGSPVPYEQYF

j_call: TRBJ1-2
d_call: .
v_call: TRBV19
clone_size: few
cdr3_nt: TGTGCCAGTAGTATGAGGGCGGGGTATGGCTACACCTTC
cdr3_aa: CASSMRAGYGYTF

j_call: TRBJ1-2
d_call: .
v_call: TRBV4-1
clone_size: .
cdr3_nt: TGCGCCAGCAGCCAGCTTCCGGGGGCGGGCTATGGCTACACCTTC
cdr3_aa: CASSQLPGAGYGYTF

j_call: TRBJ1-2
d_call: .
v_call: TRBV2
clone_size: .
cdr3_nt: TGTGCCAGTGAAGGCACTTCTAGGTTCGGCTACACCTTC
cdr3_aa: CASEGTSRFGYTF

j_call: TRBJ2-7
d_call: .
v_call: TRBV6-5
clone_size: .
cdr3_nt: TGTGCCAGCAGTTCCGGGGACCTCGTTATCTACGAGCAGTACTTC
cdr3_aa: CASSSGDLVIYEQYF

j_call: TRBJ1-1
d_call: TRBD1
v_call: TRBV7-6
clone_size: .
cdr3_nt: TGTGCCAGCAGCTGGGGGACAGCGAACACTGAAGCTTTCTTT
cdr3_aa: CASSWGTANTEAFF

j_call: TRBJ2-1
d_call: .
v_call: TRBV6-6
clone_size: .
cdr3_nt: TGTGCCAGCAATCCGGGTCCCTACAATGAGCAGTTCTTC
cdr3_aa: CASNPGPYNEQFF

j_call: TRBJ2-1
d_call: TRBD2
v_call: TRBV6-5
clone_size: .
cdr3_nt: TGTGCCAGCAATTCGGGCGGGGGGGCCTACAATGAGCAGTTCTTC
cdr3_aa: CASNSGGGAYNEQFF

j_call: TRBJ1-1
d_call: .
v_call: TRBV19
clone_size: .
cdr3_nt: TGTGCCAGTAGTAACCCCGGGAGACGGGGATACACTGAAGCTTTCTTT
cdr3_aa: CASSNPGRRGYTEAFF

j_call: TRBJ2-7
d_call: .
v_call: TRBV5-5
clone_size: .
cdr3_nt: TGTGCCAGCAGCTTGTACAGCTACGAGCAGTACTTC
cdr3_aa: CASSLYSYEQYF

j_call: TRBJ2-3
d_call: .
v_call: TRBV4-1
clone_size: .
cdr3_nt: TGCGCCAGCAGCCAAGATCCGACCGGGACACCCAGCACAGATACGCAGTATTTT
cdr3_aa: CASSQDPTGTPSTDTQYF

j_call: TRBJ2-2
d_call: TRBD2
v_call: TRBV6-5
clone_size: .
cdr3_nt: TGTGCCACCGGGACTAGCGACAACGGGGAGCTGTTTTTT
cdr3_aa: CATGTSDNGELFF

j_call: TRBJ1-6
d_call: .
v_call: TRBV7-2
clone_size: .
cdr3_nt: TGTGCCAGCAGCTTAGATCCCCGGCCGACGAGCTCCTATAATTCACCCCTCCACTTT
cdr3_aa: CASSLDPRPTSSYNSPLHF

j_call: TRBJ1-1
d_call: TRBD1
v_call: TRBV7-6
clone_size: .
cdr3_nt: TGTGCCAGCAGCTCGGACAGGGGGAACACTGAAGCTTTCTTT
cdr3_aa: CASSSDRGNTEAFF

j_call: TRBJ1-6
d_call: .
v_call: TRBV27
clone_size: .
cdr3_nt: TGTGCCAGCAGTTTAAACGGGGCTTCACCCCTCCACTTT
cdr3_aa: CASSLNGASPLHF

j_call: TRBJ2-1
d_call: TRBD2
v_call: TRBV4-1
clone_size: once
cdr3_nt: TGCGCCAGCAGCCAAGACGCTAGCGGAGTTTACAATGAGCAGTTCTTC
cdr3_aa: CASSQDASGVYNEQFF

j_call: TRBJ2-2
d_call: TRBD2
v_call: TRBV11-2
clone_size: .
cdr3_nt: TGTGCCAGCAGACTTTGGGAGGGAGGGAACACCGGGGAGCTGTTTTTT
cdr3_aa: CASRLWEGGNTGELFF

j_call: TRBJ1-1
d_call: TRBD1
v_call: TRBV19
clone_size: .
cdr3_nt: TGTGCCAGTAGCCCGGACAGGGTTTCTGAAGCTTTCTTT
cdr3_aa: CASSPDRVSEAFF

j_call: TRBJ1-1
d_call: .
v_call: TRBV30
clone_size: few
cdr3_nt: TGTGCCTGGAGCGTCGGTGTCGAAGCTTTCTTT
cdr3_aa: CAWSVGVEAFF

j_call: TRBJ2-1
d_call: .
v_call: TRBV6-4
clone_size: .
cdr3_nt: TGTGCCAGCAGTGACCGGCTAGCCTATGAGCAGTTCTTC
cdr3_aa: CASSDRLAYEQFF

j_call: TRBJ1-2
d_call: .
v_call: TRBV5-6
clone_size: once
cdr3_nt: TGTGCCAGCAGCTTCCGGGGGCTGGACTATGGCTACACCTTC
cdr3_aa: CASSFRGLDYGYTF